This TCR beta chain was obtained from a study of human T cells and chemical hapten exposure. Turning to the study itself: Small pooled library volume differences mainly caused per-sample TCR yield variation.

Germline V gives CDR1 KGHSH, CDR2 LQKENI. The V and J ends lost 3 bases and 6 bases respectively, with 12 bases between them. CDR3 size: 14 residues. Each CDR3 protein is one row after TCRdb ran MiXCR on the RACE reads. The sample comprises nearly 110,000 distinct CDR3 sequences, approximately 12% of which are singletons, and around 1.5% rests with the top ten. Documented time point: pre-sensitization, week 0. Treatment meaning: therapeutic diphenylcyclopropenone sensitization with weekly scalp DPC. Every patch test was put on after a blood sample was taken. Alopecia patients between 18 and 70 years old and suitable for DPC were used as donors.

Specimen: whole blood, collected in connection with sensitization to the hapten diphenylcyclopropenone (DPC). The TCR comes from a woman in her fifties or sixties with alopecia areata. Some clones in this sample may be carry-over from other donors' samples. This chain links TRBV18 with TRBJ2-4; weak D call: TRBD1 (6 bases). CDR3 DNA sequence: TGTGCCAGCTCACCTGGACAGACCTTAAACATTCAGTACTTC. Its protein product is CASSPGQTLNIQYF.